Below, 32 T cell receptor beta chains from the same sample are listed, as sequenced in a study of identical twins (dated by TCRdb to the mid-2010s). The method was 5' RACE. These reads were obtained on an Illumina HiSeq 2000. TCRdb ran its own pipeline on the public reads, namely fastp trimming at Q25 and MiXCR clone calling, and kept in-frame beta chains. CDR3 protein duplicates are merged, each entry listing the most common genes and DNA. Here the sample has fewer than 550,000 distinct CDR3 sequences; about 15% occur a single time. Nearly 0.45% of the sample belongs to the ten largest clones. The sample was also linked to a second study, of yellow fever vaccine responses in identical twins.

The specimen was CD4+ T cells sorted from blood. These receptors were obtained from a woman aged 18-30 years in good health.

The chain recombines TRBV12-3 or TRBV12-4 with TRBJ1-5, with no clear D. The CDR3 consists of 13 residues. V was shortened by 6 bases and J by 10 bases, with 16 bases between the two germline ends. Written as DNA, the CDR3 is TGTGCCAGCAGCCTGAATCTCCTACAACCCCAGCATTTT. Translated, it gives CASSLNLLQPQHF.

This clonotype appeared a few times. CDR3 amino acids: CASSQRSLGTYNSPLHF. The CDR3 nucleotides are TGTGCCAGCAGCCAGCGATCCTTGGGCACCTATAATTCACCCCTCCACTTT. The V call is TRBV7-8, the J call TRBJ1-6; D is uncertain. The CDR3 is 17 amino acids. CDR1 and CDR2 from the germline V gene are SGHVS and FQNEAQ. V lost 5 bases to trimming and J lost 2 bases, with 16 bases between them.

This CDR3 is CASSVENGLYNEQFF. The CDR3, as DNA: TGTGCCAGCAGTGTCGAGAATGGCCTATACAATGAGCAGTTCTTC. The chain links TRBV2 to TRBJ2-1; unclear D gene. The germline V and J ends were trimmed by 4 bases and 4 bases, with 14 bases remaining between them. In germline, CDR1 is SNHLY, CDR2 FYNNEI. The CDR3 extends over 15 amino acids.

The rearrangement links TRBV6-1 to TRBJ1-4; D remains unclear. V lost 5 bases and J 0 bases, leaving 13 bases between the germline ends. The CDR3 consists of 16 residues. The germline gives CDR1 MNHNS, CDR2 SASEGT. The CDR3 DNA reads as TGTGCCAGCAGTCCCGCCTGGCAGGCAACTAATGAAAAACTGTTTTTT. Translating it yields CASSPAWQATNEKLFF.

The V and J genes are TRBV10-3 and TRBJ1-1, with TRBD1 identical over 8 bases. The V gene end was trimmed by 6 bases and the J gene end by 2 bases; junction bases not matched to a gene: 8. The CDR3 is 15 residues long. The V gene's germline CDR1 is ENHRY and CDR2 SYGVKD. Here the CDR3 reads CAISAKGTGNTEAFF. CDR3 in DNA: TGTGCCATCAGCGCCAAAGGGACAGGCAACACTGAAGCTTTCTTT.

This clonotype has just a few counts. The V gene is TRBV27, the J gene TRBJ2-2, with 9 bases aligning to TRBD2. V lost 3 bases, J lost 6 bases, and 5 bases stayed unmatched. The CDR3 runs to 15 residues. Germline assignment: CDR1 MNHEY and CDR2 SMNVEV (reference sequence). CDR3: CASSLVAGVAGELFF. The CDR3 DNA sequence: TGTGCCAGCAGTTTGGTAGCGGGAGTCGCCGGGGAGCTGTTTTTT.

This rearrangement joins TRBV20-1 to TRBJ2-1; a weak D match, TRBD2 (5 bases). CDR3 size: 14 residues. Germline CDR1 and CDR2: DFQATT and SNEGSKA (reference sequence). V was clipped by 5 bases and J by 3 bases, with 14 bases between them. The CDR3 region has the DNA TGCAGTGCTTTTCCCCGGGGAGTCTACAATGAGCAGTTCTTC. Its protein is CSAFPRGVYNEQFF.

This clonotype was detected a few times. The chain links TRBV15 to TRBJ1-5; D unclear. V shed 5 bases and J shed 0 bases, with 11 bases lying between them. The CDR3 length is 15 residues. Germline V gene sequence: CDR1 LNHNV, CDR2 YYDKDF (reference sequence). CDR3 amino acids: CATSPSPISNQPQHF. The CDR3 DNA reads TGTGCCACCAGCCCCTCGCCCATTAGCAATCAGCCCCAGCATTTT.

The chain recombines TRBV20-1 with TRBJ1-1; TRBD1 is a possible D gene (6 bases). V gave up 0 bases and J gave up 4 bases, with 12 bases separating them. The germline V gene encodes CDR1 DFQATT and CDR2 SNEGSKA (reference sequence). The CDR3 is 14 residues long. CDR3 in amino acids: CSARETGHGTEAFF. The CDR3 DNA sequence: TGCAGTGCTAGAGAAACAGGGCATGGCACTGAAGCTTTCTTT.

This clonotype was seen more than once but under ten times. The genes are TRBV28 and TRBJ1-5; D may be TRBD1 (5 bases). The V and J ends lost 5 bases and 6 bases respectively, with 14 bases between them. The CDR3 is 14 residues long. From germline, CDR1 is MDHEN and CDR2 SYDVKM. CDR3 in DNA: TGTGCCAGCAGTAGGGACTCACGGATTCAGCCCCAGCATTTT. Protein product: CASSRDSRIQPQHF. Filled out from reference TRBV28 and TRBJ1-5, the complete variable domain reads DVKVTQSSRYLVKRTGEKVFLECVQDMDHENMFWYRQDPGLGLRLIYFSYDVKMKEKGDIPEGYSVSREKKERFSLILESASTNQTSMYLCASSRDSRIQPQHFGDGTRLSIL.

The chain is built from TRBV7-9 and TRBJ2-1, with D tentatively TRBD1 (5 bases). Germline assignment: CDR1 SEHNR and CDR2 FQNEAQ (reference sequence). V was cut by 5 bases and J by 10 bases, with 9 bases left in between. The CDR3 extends over 11 amino acids. DNA of the CDR3: TGTGCCAGCAGCCCAGGGTCGGAGCAGTTCTTC. This sequence encodes CASSPGSEQFF.

This clonotype was counted between two and nine times. The CDR3: CASRGASRGGSPLHF. The CDR3 coding sequence is TGTGCCAGCAGAGGTGCGAGCAGGGGAGGGTCACCCCTCCACTTT. The V and J genes are TRBV3-1 and TRBJ1-6; D possibly corresponds to TRBD1 (6 bases). CDR3 size: 15 residues. Germline CDR1 reads LGHDT; CDR2 reads YNNKEL (reference sequence). The V end lost 6 bases, the J end lost 10 bases, and 19 bases lay between the germline ends.

This rearrangement joins TRBV6-1 to TRBJ1-1; tentative D call: TRBD1 (5 bases). The CDR3 covers 13 residues. Trimming cost V 6 bases and J 3 bases, with 11 bases left between them. Germline CDR1 MNHNS, CDR2 SASEGT. The CDR3, as DNA: TGTGCCAGCAGCATCGACAGTTACACTGAAGCTTTCTTT. This sequence encodes CASSIDSYTEAFF.

This clonotype was recorded a few times. J is TRBJ2-2 and V is TRBV20-1; 13 bases align to TRBD2. Looked up from germline, CDR1 is DFQATT and CDR2 is SNEGSKA (reference sequence). Trimming cost V 6 bases and J 0 bases; bases outside gene matches: 4. This CDR3 is 16 amino acids long. In DNA, the CDR3 is TGCAGTGCAACGGGACTAGCGGGGACGAACACCGGGGAGCTGTTTTTT. Translated: CSATGLAGTNTGELFF.

This chain uses TRBV28 with TRBJ2-1; 7 positions agree with TRBD1. Germline V lookup: CDR1 MDHEN, CDR2 SYDVKM. This CDR3 contains 16 residues. The trim removed 5 bases at V and 5 bases at J, leaving 12 bases unmatched. As DNA, the CDR3 is TGTGCCAGCAGTCCGCTGGGGGACAGAGATAACAATGAGCAGTTCTTC. Amino acid sequence: CASSPLGDRDNNEQFF.

The chain recombines TRBV4-1 with TRBJ1-4; unclear D gene. Germline loops: CDR1 MGHRA, CDR2 YSYEKL. Trimming cost V 1 base and J 4 bases, with 7 bases left between them. CDR3 length: 14 amino acids. CDR3 in DNA: TGCGCCAGCAGCCAAGGGTTCGGTAATGAAAAACTGTTTTTT. Its translation is CASSQGFGNEKLFF.

In its sample, this clonotype was seen a few times. This sequence joins TRBV6-1 and TRBJ2-1; 7 bases match TRBD1. CDR3 length: 14 amino acids. Per germline, CDR1 MNHNS and CDR2 SASEGT. With V trimmed by 6 bases and J by 1 base, 3 bases remained unmatched. The CDR3 coding sequence is TGTGCCAGCAGAGGACAGGAGTCCTACAATGAGCAGTTCTTC. The encoded protein is CASRGQESYNEQFF.

V gene TRBV24-1 combines with J gene TRBJ2-5; 7 bases match TRBD2. This CDR3 contains 12 residues. The V gene's germline CDR1 is KGHDR and CDR2 SFDVKD. V shed 3 bases and J 10 bases; nucleotides not matched to a gene: 4. CDR3 protein: CATSDGRDYQYF. The DNA for the CDR3 is TGTGCCACCAGTGATGGCCGGGACTACCAGTACTTC.

The V gene is TRBV6-6, the J gene TRBJ2-5, with TRBD1 matching 11 bases. Germline assignment: CDR1 MNHNY and CDR2 SVGAGI (reference sequence). The length of the CDR3 is 13 residues. Trimming took 4 bases from V and 7 from J; bases not matched to a gene: 2. The CDR3 region has the DNA TGTGCCAGCAGTTCCGGGACAGGGGGGACCCAGTACTTC. It encodes CASSSGTGGTQYF.

This clonotype was detected only a few times. The V and J genes are TRBV12-3 or TRBV12-4 and TRBJ2-7; possible D gene TRBD1, 6 bases. This CDR3 spans 14 amino acids. The V gene lost 5 bases and the J gene lost 1 base, with 12 bases spanning the gap. The CDR3: CASSQDRRSYEQYF. For the CDR3, the DNA is TGTGCCAGCAGTCAAGACAGGAGATCCTACGAGCAGTACTTC.

This clonotype was counted between two and nine times. The gene calls are TRBV2 and TRBJ1-5, with 9 bases matching TRBD1. Germline CDR1 and CDR2: SNHLY and FYNNEI. This CDR3 is built from 14 residues. V lost 7 bases and J lost 5; bases outside the gene matches: 6. CDR3 amino acids: CASKRQGGDQPQHF. Written as DNA, the CDR3 is TGTGCCAGCAAAAGACAGGGGGGGGATCAGCCCCAGCATTTT.

V usage is TRBV2 and J usage is TRBJ1-6; unclear D gene. The CDR3 spans 14 residues. Trimming removed 6 bases at V and 3 bases at J, with 9 bases between. The germline V gene encodes CDR1 SNHLY and CDR2 FYNNEI. The CDR3 loop reads CASRQSDYNSPLHF. Written as DNA, the CDR3 is TGTGCCAGCAGACAGAGCGACTATAATTCACCCCTCCACTTT.

The CDR3 sequence is CATSRVAGGLSYNEQFF. CDR3 DNA: TGTGCCACCAGCAGAGTAGCGGGGGGGCTATCCTACAATGAGCAGTTCTTC. The chain joins TRBV15 to TRBJ2-1, with 11 bases fitting TRBD2. The CDR3 length is 17 residues. The trim removed 1 base at V and 1 base at J, leaving 3 bases unmatched. Germline lookup yields CDR1 LNHNV and CDR2 YYDKDF (reference sequence). Full variable domain (outside the CDR3, taken from reference TRBV15 and TRBJ2-1): DAMVIQNPRYQVTQFGKPVTLSCSQTLNHNVMYWYQQKSSQAPKLLFHYYDKDFNNEADTPDNFQSRRPNTSFCFLDIRSPGLGDTAMYLCATSRVAGGLSYNEQFFGPGTRLTVL.

The chain carries TRBV5-5 and TRBJ2-7; 7 nucleotides match TRBD1. Unmatched junction bases numbered 10, after V lost 3 bases and J lost 1 base. Per the germline V gene, CDR1 is SGHKS and CDR2 is YYEKEE (reference sequence). This CDR3 has 16 amino acids. The CDR3 coding sequence is TGTGCCAGCAGCTCGTCCGGGACAGAACGTTCCTACGAGCAGTACTTC. Protein product: CASSSSGTERSYEQYF.

This clonotype was observed a few times. J is TRBJ2-5 and V is TRBV5-5, with 12 bases aligning to TRBD2. J lost 1 base, V lost 3 bases, and 7 bases had no gene match. CDR1 SGHKS and CDR2 YYEKEE come from the germline V gene (reference sequence). The CDR3 is made up of 17 amino acids. Written as DNA, the CDR3 is TGTGCCAGCAGCTCTCAGGGACTAGCGGGTGTCCAAGAGACCCAGTACTTC. Protein sequence: CASSSQGLAGVQETQYF.

The V gene is TRBV20-1, the J gene TRBJ2-1; TRBD2 aligns across 9 bases. The V segment lost 6 bases and the J segment 7 bases; nucleotides outside the gene matches: 10. The CDR3 runs to 14 residues. Germline V CDR1 and CDR2: DFQATT, SNEGSKA (reference sequence). The CDR3 protein is CSAPRGSGGNEQFF. CDR3 DNA sequence: TGCAGTGCCCCGAGGGGTAGCGGGGGAAATGAGCAGTTCTTC.

This clonotype occurred a few times. The chain employs TRBV10-3 and TRBJ2-2; 10 nucleotides line up with TRBD1. The germline CDR1 and CDR2 sequences are ENHRY and SYGVKD. The CDR3 loop spans 15 amino acids. Germline trimming cut 9 bases from V and 3 bases from J; bases unmatched to any gene: 7. CDR3 sequence reads: CAIGDRGRDTGELFF. The CDR3 DNA is TGTGCCATAGGGGACAGGGGAAGAGACACCGGGGAGCTGTTTTTT.

V usage is TRBV5-1 and J usage is TRBJ2-1; 7 positions agree with TRBD2. V gave up 3 bases and J gave up 7 bases; unmatched junction bases: 22. The germline V gene encodes CDR1 SGHRS and CDR2 YFSETQ. This CDR3 is 19 amino acids long. The CDR3 DNA sequence: TGCGCCAGCAGCTGGGCGGGGACTTCTGGACTAGGTGTGGGGAATGAGCAGTTCTTC. Encoded protein: CASSWAGTSGLGVGNEQFF.

This chain uses TRBV3-1 with TRBJ1-5; 8 bases agree with TRBD1. The ends lost 4 bases at V and 7 bases at J; junction bases unmatched: 6. The CDR3 length is 14 residues. The V gene's germline CDR1 is LGHDT and CDR2 YNNKEL (reference sequence). CDR3 region: CASSRGQVLQPQHF. DNA of the CDR3: TGTGCCAGCAGCCGGGGACAGGTTCTCCAGCCCCAGCATTTT.

This chain uses TRBV25-1 with TRBJ2-3, with D tentatively TRBD2 (5 bases). The CDR3 length is 15 residues. Germline V gives CDR1 MGHDK, CDR2 SYGVNS. Trimming took off 1 base at V and 0 bases at J, with 8 bases between the two ends. The CDR3 loop reads CASSESGTSTDTQYF. Written as DNA, the CDR3 is TGTGCCAGCAGTGAATCGGGAACTAGCACAGATACGCAGTATTTT.

This clonotype was detected only a few times. The chain employs TRBV12-3 or TRBV12-4 and TRBJ1-6; 9 bases are shared with TRBD1. The CDR3 runs 17 residues. V lost 5 bases to trimming and J lost 8 bases; unmatched junction nucleotides: 13. The CDR3 DNA follows: TGTGCCAGCAGTCCCACACGGACAGGGGAGTCCGATTCACCCCTCCACTTT. Translation: CASSPTRTGESDSPLHF.

This rearrangement joins TRBV6-1 to TRBJ2-4; the D gene is possibly TRBD1 (8 bases). V dropped 5 bases and J dropped 4 bases, with 15 bases sitting between them. The CDR3 consists of 15 residues. Germline V gene data show CDR1 as MNHNS and CDR2 as SASEGT. The CDR3 spells CASSPERDRKNIQYF. DNA of the CDR3: TGTGCCAGCAGTCCGGAGCGGGACAGGAAAAACATTCAGTACTTC.